Shown below are 19 T cell receptor beta chains from a single sample sequenced in a study of CD8+CD57+ T cells in acquired aplastic anemia. Sequenced patients had shown CD8+CD57+ cell expansion by flow cytometry. It was genomic DNA that served as the template for profiling TCR beta VDJ and CDR3. TCRdb analysed the reads with MiXCR anew, one entry per CDR3 protein. The data hold approximately 100,000 distinct CDR3 sequences, with about 66% observed a single time. Input material: sorted CD4+, CD8+, or CD8+CD57+ T cells (not recorded which) from PBMCs. The receptors were sampled from a human donor with aplastic anemia.

V and J are TRBV20-1 and TRBJ2-2; 8 nucleotides match TRBD2. The V segment lost 3 bases and the J segment 5 bases; nucleotides outside the gene matches: 5. CDR3 length equals 14 residues. Germline V gene lookup returns CDR1 DFQATT and CDR2 SNEGSKA (reference sequence). CDR3 protein: CSASGRASTGELFF. Written as DNA, the CDR3 is TGCAGTGCTAGCGGGAGGGCCAGTACCGGGGAGCTGTTTTTT.

In its sample, this clonotype was seen a few times. J is TRBJ2-2 and V is TRBV10-3; D call uncertain. V lost 8 bases and J lost 7, with 23 bases in between. There are 16 residues in the CDR3. The germline V gene encodes CDR1 ENHRY and CDR2 SYGVKD. CDR3 bases: TGTGCCATCGCGAGTGATAGACTGTCGCTCGTCGGGGAGCTGTTTTTT. Its protein is CAIASDRLSLVGELFF.

V usage is TRBV2 and J usage is TRBJ2-5; D remains ambiguous. The CDR3 has 11 amino acids. CDR1 is SNHLY, CDR2 FYNNEI, per germline. V gave up 7 bases and J gave up 2 bases, with 5 bases separating them. CDR3 DNA sequence: TGTGCCAGCAAGATTCAAGAGACCCAGTACTTC. This codes for CASKIQETQYF.

The chain recombines TRBV29-1 with TRBJ2-7; D not resolved. The length of the CDR3 is 13 residues. The V end lost 7 bases, the J end lost 2 bases, and 15 bases lay between the germline ends. Germline values: CDR1 SQVTM, CDR2 ANQGSEA. The CDR3 spells CSATRTAAYEQYF. The DNA of the CDR3 is TGCAGCGCAACGCGGACGGCTGCCTACGAGCAGTACTTC.

The chain carries TRBV10-3 and TRBJ1-2; a possible D gene is TRBD1 (5 bases). V dropped 4 bases and J dropped 1 base, with 13 bases sitting between them. The CDR3 has 15 residues. The germline gives CDR1 ENHRY, CDR2 SYGVKD. The CDR3 region is CAISVGGDGNYGYTF. CDR3 DNA sequence: TGTGCCATCAGTGTGGGGGGAGACGGTAACTATGGCTACACCTTC.

The chain has TRBV20-1 and TRBJ2-5; D gene ambiguous. Trimming removed 3 bases at V and 2 bases at J, with 7 bases between. This CDR3 is built from 12 residues. Germline assignment: CDR1 DFQATT and CDR2 SNEGSKA (reference sequence). This chain's CDR3 is CSARTYQETQYF. The CDR3, as DNA: TGCAGTGCTAGGACTTATCAAGAGACCCAGTACTTC.

This sequence joins TRBV7-9 and TRBJ1-6; D unclear. V dropped 3 bases and J dropped 9 bases, with 3 bases sitting between them. The CDR3 is 11 residues long. The germline gives CDR1 SEHNR, CDR2 FQNEAQ (reference sequence). CDR3 residues: CASSFSSPLHF. DNA of the CDR3: TGTGCCAGCAGCTTTAGTTCACCCCTCCACTTT.

This chain connects TRBV2 to TRBJ1-5, with D perhaps matching TRBD1 (6 bases). Looked up from germline, CDR1 is SNHLY and CDR2 is FYNNEI. This CDR3 region has 15 residues. V was pared by 6 bases and J by 6 bases, with 18 bases between. The CDR3: CASRKTDRNSQPQHF. For the CDR3, the DNA is TGTGCCAGCAGAAAGACTGACAGGAACTCTCAGCCCCAGCATTTT. Using reference TRBV2 and TRBJ1-5 for the parts outside the CDR3, the full variable domain is EPEVTQTPSHQVTQMGQEVILRCVPISNHLYFYWYRQILGQKVEFLVSFYNNEISEKSEIFDDQFSVERPDGSNFTLKIRSTKLEDSAMYFCASRKTDRNSQPQHFGDGTRLSIL.

This clonotype was recorded only once. The gene calls are TRBV6-2 or TRBV6-3 and TRBJ2-2; D gene uncertain. The CDR3 has 18 amino acids. Trimming shortened V by 0 bases and J by 2 bases, and 16 bases separated the two germline ends. The germline gives CDR1 MNHEY, CDR2 SVGEGT. The DNA for the CDR3 is TGTGCCAGCAGTTACTCGGGGATAAACCCCAGAAACACCGGGGAGCTGTTTTTT. Translating gives CASSYSGINPRNTGELFF.

Here the CDR3 reads CSATTPVTDTQYF. The DNA for the CDR3 is TGCAGTGCTACCACACCGGTCACAGATACGCAGTATTTT. This chain connects TRBV20-1 to TRBJ2-3; no firm D call. The CDR3 runs to 13 residues. Germline V CDR1 and CDR2: DFQATT, SNEGSKA (reference sequence). Trimming left V 4 bases short and J 2 bases short, with 10 bases between.

V gene TRBV15 combines with J gene TRBJ1-2, with D perhaps matching TRBD1 (5 bases). CDR3 length equals 13 residues. The ends were cut back, 5 bases at V and 0 bases at J, with 7 bases in the middle. Per germline, CDR1 LNHNV and CDR2 YYDKDF (reference sequence). CDR3 DNA: TGTGCCACCAGCGGGGGGGCTAACTATGGCTACACCTTC. As protein: CATSGGANYGYTF. Supplemented by reference TRBV15 and TRBJ1-2, the full variable domain reads DAMVIQNPRYQVTQFGKPVTLSCSQTLNHNVMYWYQQKSSQAPKLLFHYYDKDFNNEADTPDNFQSRRPNTSFCFLDIRSPGLGDTAMYLCATSGGANYGYTFGSGTRLTVV.

The rearrangement joins TRBV24-1 to TRBJ2-2; 8 positions agree with TRBD2. Germline values: CDR1 KGHDR, CDR2 SFDVKD. The junction had 8 bases not matched to a gene; V was cut back by 3 bases and J by 3 bases. CDR3 length: 17 amino acids. Here the CDR3 DNA reads TGTGCCACCAGTGATGGAGCGGGGGCTAGTGACACCGGGGAGCTGTTTTTT. Amino acids: CATSDGAGASDTGELFF.

V and J are TRBV5-3 and TRBJ1-2; D ambiguous. TRBV5-3 falls under the ORF class, with uncertain function. CDR3 length: 12 amino acids. V lost 8 bases, J lost 5 bases, and 13 bases lay in between. CDR3 sequence: CASSAARYGYTF. The CDR3 nucleotides read TGTGCCAGCAGCGCCGCACGGTATGGCTACACCTTC.

The chain combines TRBV20-1 with TRBJ2-7; 10 bases map to TRBD1. Germline V gene data show CDR1 as DFQATT and CDR2 as SNEGSKA (reference sequence). CDR3 length: 13 residues. J gave up 7 bases and V 5 bases, and 8 bases lay outside the gene matches. The CDR3 DNA sequence: TGCAGTGCTCGGAGGACAGGGGGTGGAGAGCAGTACTTC. This sequence encodes CSARRTGGGEQYF.

The chain employs TRBV29-1 and TRBJ1-2, with TRBD1 identical over 7 bases. The V and J ends lost 4 bases and 8 bases, in that order; junction bases with no gene match: 7. CDR3 length: 12 residues. CDR1 is SQVTM and CDR2 is ANQGSEA in the germline V gene. CDR3 DNA: TGCAGCGTTGTTCGACAGGGTTACGGCTACACCTTC. Translation: CSVVRQGYGYTF.

The chain employs TRBV2 and TRBJ1-3; no definite D call. The CDR3 contains 14 residues. In germline, CDR1 is SNHLY, CDR2 FYNNEI. With 1 base removed from V and 1 base from J, the gap between germline ends came to 5 bases. CDR3 sequence: CASSEGGSGNTIYF. For the CDR3, the DNA is TGTGCCAGCAGTGAAGGGGGTTCTGGAAACACCATATATTTT.

This chain uses TRBV2 with TRBJ2-7; D might be TRBD2 (6 bases). Germline-derived CDR1 and CDR2 are SNHLY and FYNNEI. The CDR3 totals 17 residues. V lost 4 bases, J lost 3 bases, and 22 bases lay in between. The CDR3 protein is CASSVRGTGTGDYEQYF. CDR3 DNA: TGTGCCAGCAGTGTGCGGGGCACCGGGACGGGGGACTACGAGCAGTACTTC.

The chain couples TRBV20-1 to TRBJ1-1, with 10 nucleotides matching TRBD1. The germline V gene has CDR1 DFQATT and CDR2 SNEGSKA (reference sequence). Trimming removed 3 bases from V and 0 bases from J; junction bases left unmatched: 4. This CDR3 contains 15 residues. This chain's CDR3 is CSASGDRGLNTEAFF. The CDR3 DNA is TGCAGTGCTAGTGGGGACAGGGGCTTGAACACTGAAGCTTTCTTT.

This clonotype was observed many times. The chain couples TRBV7-6 to TRBJ2-7; 8 bases agree with TRBD2. The CDR3 sequence is 14 residues long. Germline V gene sequence: CDR1 SGHVS, CDR2 FNYEAQ. V gave up 5 bases and J gave up 4 bases; unmatched junction bases: 7. In DNA, the CDR3 is TGTGCCAGCAGCCCCGACGCTAGCGGGTACGAGCAGTACTTC. As protein: CASSPDASGYEQYF.